This is a list of T cell receptor beta chains from one sample in a study of blood T cell repertoires in COVID-19. Measured with immunoSEQ multiplex PCR; TCRdb has only the in-frame clones, and not every one. This sample has 60,000 or so clones, with roughly 70% found just once. Source material: PBMCs or T cells enriched from blood (not recorded which). The source of these receptors is a woman aged 60-75 years who had been exposed to COVID-19. CDR3s include the opening cysteine and the closing phenylalanine or tryptophan. A D gene is named only where the DNA matches it firmly.

j_call,d_call,cdr3_length,v_call,cdr3_aa
TRBJ1-1,-,14,TRBV10-2,CASSDGAVNTEAFF
TRBJ2-2,TRBD1,15,TRBV5-1,CASSPGTGYSGELFF
TRBJ1-4,-,16,TRBV14,CASSQIRDPSNEKLFF
TRBJ2-6,-,17,TRBV10-1,CASSAGTPVSGANVLTF
TRBJ1-5,-,13,TRBV12-3/TRBV12-4,CASSWGVGQPQHF
TRBJ2-7,-,14,TRBV5-1,CASSLTGYESKQYF
TRBJ1-5,-,14,TRBV19,CASRGRDGNQPQHF
TRBJ2-3,TRBD2,14,TRBV9,CASSGTSGRDTQYF
TRBJ2-1,TRBD2,16,TRBV11-2,CASSPTGTSSSREQFF
TRBJ1-4,-,15,TRBV3-1/TRBV3-2,CASSQDNTGFEKLFF
TRBJ2-1,TRBD2,20,TRBV9,CASSVDPLAGAQSSYNEQFF
TRBJ2-1,TRBD1,15,TRBV28,CASSTQGRTPNEQFF
TRBJ2-3,TRBD2,16,TRBV7-2,CASSALLGGGTDTQYF